This entry is about one T cell receptor (beta chain). Its target is unknown. This specimen comes from a study of T cell responses to AZD1222 COVID-19 vaccine. Study results and caveats: Among spike-specific TCRs, nearly half reportedly target unmutated variant regions.

CDR1 and CDR2 (germline): MNHEY, SVGAGI. This CDR3 has 15 amino acids. V was pared by 6 bases and J by 0 bases, with 3 bases of the junction left unmatched. TCRdb's copy holds only in-frame clones and misses some; the assay was immunoSEQ multiplex PCR. Of more than 100,000 clones in the sample, about 85% were seen once. This chain uses TRBV6-5 with TRBJ1-5, with TRBD1 identical over 9 bases. This sequence originates from an adult in good health. The sample in question was peripheral blood, obtained on day 0 of AZD1222 vaccination. DNA of the CDR3: TGTGCCAGCAGATGGACAGGGGATAGCAATCAGCCCCAGCATTTT. Translating gives CASRWTGDSNQPQHF.